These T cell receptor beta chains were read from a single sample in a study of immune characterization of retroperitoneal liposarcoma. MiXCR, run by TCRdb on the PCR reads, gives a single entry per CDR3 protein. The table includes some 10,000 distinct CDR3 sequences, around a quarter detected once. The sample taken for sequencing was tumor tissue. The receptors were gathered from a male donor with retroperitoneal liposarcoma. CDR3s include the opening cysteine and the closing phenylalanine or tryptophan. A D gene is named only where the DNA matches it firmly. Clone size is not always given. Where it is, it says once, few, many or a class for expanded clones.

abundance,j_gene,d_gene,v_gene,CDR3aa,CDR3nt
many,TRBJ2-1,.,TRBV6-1,CASSGQGSGEDEQFF,TGTGCCAGCTCGGGGCAAGGGTCAGGGGAGGACGAGCAGTTCTTC
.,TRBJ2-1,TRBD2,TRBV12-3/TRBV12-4,CASRSPFGLASYNEQFF,TGTGCCAGCAGATCCCCCTTCGGACTAGCGTCCTACAATGAGCAGTTCTTC
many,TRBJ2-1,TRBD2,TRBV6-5,CASSYPPWAGGPNEQFF,TGTGCCAGCAGTTACCCCCCCTGGGCGGGAGGGCCGAATGAGCAGTTCTTC
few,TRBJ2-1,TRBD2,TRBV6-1,CASSSARGDYYNEQFF,TGTGCCAGCAGTTCCGCACGGGGGGACTACTACAATGAGCAGTTCTTC
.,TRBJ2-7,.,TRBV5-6,CASSSYSYEQYF,TGTGCCAGCAGCTCCTACTCCTACGAGCAGTACTTC
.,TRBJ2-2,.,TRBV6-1,CASSSVSTIGIGELFF,TGTGCCAGCAGTTCCGTCTCCACGATAGGAATCGGGGAGCTGTTTTTT
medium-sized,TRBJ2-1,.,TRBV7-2,CASSSLPGSTNQETQFF,TGTGCCAGCAGCTCACTCCCCGGGTCGACTAACCAAGAGACCCAGTTCTTC
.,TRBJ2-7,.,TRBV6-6,CASSYSGPLDEQYF,TGTGCCAGCAGTTACTCGGGGCCCCTGGACGAGCAGTACTTC
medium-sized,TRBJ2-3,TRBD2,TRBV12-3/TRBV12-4,CASSMRRLAGLYF,TGTGCCAGCAGCATGAGGAGACTAGCGGGTCTGTATTTT
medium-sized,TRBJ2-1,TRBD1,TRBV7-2,CASSLDTGGYNEQFF,TGTGCCAGCAGCTTAGATACAGGGGGGTACAATGAGCAGTTCTTC
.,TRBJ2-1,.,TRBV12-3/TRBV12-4,CASSRADSPLFF,TGTGCCAGCAGTCGAGCTGACAGTCCGTTGTTCTTC
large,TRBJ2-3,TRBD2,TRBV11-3,CASSTSRLAGGADTQYF,TGTGCCAGCAGCACCAGCCGCCTAGCGGGAGGTGCAGATACGCAGTATTTT
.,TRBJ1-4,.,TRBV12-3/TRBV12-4,CASTLRLLGEKLFF,TGTGCCAGCACCTTGCGCCTATTGGGTGAAAAACTGTTTTTT
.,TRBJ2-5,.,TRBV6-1,CASSAAFETQYF,TGTGCCAGCAGTGCTGCTTTCGAGACCCAGTACTTC
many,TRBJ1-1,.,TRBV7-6,CASTPRGGENTEAFF,TGTGCCAGCACTCCCCGGGGGGGAGAGAACACTGAAGCTTTCTTT
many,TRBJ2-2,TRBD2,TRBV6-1,CASSLAGVGTGELFF,TGTGCCAGCAGCTTAGCGGGAGTAGGAACCGGGGAGCTGTTTTTT
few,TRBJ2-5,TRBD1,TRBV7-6,CASSSPGQRVQTQYF,TGTGCCAGCAGCTCACCGGGACAGAGAGTGCAGACCCAGTACTTC
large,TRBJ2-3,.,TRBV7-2,CASSPSPTASTDTQYF,TGTGCCAGCAGCCCAAGCCCAACCGCTAGCACAGATACGCAGTATTTT
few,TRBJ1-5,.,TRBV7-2,CASSRDGSQPQHF,TGTGCCAGCAGCCGGGACGGTTCTCAGCCCCAGCATTTT
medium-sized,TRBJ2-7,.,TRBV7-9,CATTSIYEQYF,TGTGCCACTACGTCCATCTACGAGCAGTACTTC
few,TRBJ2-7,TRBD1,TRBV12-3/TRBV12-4,CASSRQGFSLGGIEQYF,TGTGCCAGCAGCAGACAGGGGTTCTCATTAGGGGGTATCGAGCAGTACTTC
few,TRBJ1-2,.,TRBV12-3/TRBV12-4,CASRPPGFTNYGYTF,TGTGCCAGCAGGCCGCCGGGCTTTACTAACTATGGCTACACCTTC
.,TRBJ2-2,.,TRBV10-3,CAISDWSTGELFF,TGTGCCATCAGTGATTGGAGCACCGGGGAGCTGTTTTTT
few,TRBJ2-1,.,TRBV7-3,CASSLYRGNEQFF,TGTGCCAGCAGCTTATATCGGGGGAATGAGCAGTTCTTC
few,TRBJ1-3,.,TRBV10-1,CASSERSSGNTIYF,TGCGCCAGCAGTGAAAGGAGCTCTGGAAACACCATATATTTT
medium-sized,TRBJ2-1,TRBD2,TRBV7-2,CASSPNLAGGRETQFF,TGTGCCAGCAGCCCAAATTTAGCGGGTGGGAGGGAGACCCAGTTCTTC
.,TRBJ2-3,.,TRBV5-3,CASSRPGVSTDTQYF,TGTGCCAGCAGCAGGCCTGGGGTTAGCACAGATACGCAGTATTTT
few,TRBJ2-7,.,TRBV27,CASSLSPSYEQYF,TGTGCCAGCAGTTTATCCCCCTCCTACGAGCAGTACTTC
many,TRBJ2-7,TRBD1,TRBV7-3,CASSRGRNSEQYF,TGTGCCAGCAGCAGGGGGCGTAATTCCGAGCAGTACTTC
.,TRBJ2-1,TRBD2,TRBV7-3,CASSLIGTSGRSYNEQFF,TGTGCCAGCAGCTTAATAGGGACTAGCGGGAGAAGCTACAATGAGCAGTTCTTC
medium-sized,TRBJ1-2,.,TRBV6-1,CASILTGFNYGYTF,TGTGCCAGCATCTTGACAGGCTTTAACTATGGCTACACCTTC
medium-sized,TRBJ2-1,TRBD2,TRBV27,CASSTGGSGEQFF,TGTGCCAGCAGTACCGGGGGGTCTGGTGAGCAGTTCTTC
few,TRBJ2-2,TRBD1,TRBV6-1,CASITGGDTGELFF,TGTGCCAGCATTACAGGGGGCGACACCGGGGAGCTGTTTTTT
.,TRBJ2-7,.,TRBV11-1,CASSYQSNEQYF,TGTGCCAGCAGCTACCAATCTAATGAGCAGTACTTC
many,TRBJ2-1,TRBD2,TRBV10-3,CAISEASGIGGNEQFF,TGTGCCATCAGTGAGGCTAGCGGAATCGGGGGCAATGAGCAGTTCTTC
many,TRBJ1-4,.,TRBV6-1,CASQDRPLIATNEKLFF,TGTGCCAGCCAAGACAGGCCTTTAATTGCAACTAATGAAAAACTGTTTTTT
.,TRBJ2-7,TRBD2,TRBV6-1,CASRRGLADYEQYF,TGTGCCAGCAGGAGGGGACTAGCGGATTACGAGCAGTACTTC
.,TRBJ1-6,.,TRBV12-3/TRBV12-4,CASSLAEGSSPLHF,TGTGCCAGCAGTTTAGCCGAGGGTTCGTCACCCCTCCACTTT
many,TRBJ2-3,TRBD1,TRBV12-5,CASGLVPKQGVDADTQYF,TGTGCTAGTGGTTTGGTTCCGAAACAGGGGGTAGACGCAGATACGCAGTATTTT
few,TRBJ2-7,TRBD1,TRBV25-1,CASTAETGIYEQYF,TGTGCCAGCACAGCCGAGACAGGGATCTACGAGCAGTACTTC
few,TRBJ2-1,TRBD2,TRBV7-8,CASSAGTSGTYEQFF,TGTGCCAGCAGCGCAGGGACTAGCGGAACCTACGAGCAGTTCTTC